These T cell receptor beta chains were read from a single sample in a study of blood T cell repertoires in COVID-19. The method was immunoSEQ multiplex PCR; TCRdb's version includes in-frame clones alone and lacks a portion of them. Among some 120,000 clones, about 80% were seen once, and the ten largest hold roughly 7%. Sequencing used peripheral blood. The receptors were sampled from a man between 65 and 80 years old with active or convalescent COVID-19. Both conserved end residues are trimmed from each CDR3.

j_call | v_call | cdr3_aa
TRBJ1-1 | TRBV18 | ASSPSGTGMWISEAF
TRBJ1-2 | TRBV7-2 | ASGPDGQGNGYT
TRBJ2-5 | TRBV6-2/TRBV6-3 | ASSPLREQETQY
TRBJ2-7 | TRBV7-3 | ARETGEEYEQY
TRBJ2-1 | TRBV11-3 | ASSLARTSGSYNEQF
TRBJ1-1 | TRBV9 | ASSVALGMNTEAF
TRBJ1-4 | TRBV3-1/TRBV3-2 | ASSQDRGRFEKLF
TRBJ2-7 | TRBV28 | ASSSTEDEQY
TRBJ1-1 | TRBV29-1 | SVDGRGGRGTEAF
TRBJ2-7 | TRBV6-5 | ASSYGQSLSYEQY
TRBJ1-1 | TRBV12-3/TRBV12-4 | ASSSQGLRAF
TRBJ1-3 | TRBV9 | ASSVATGGTGGAAGNTIY
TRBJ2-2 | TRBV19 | ASSTYPRQGISGELF
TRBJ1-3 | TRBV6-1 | ASSGGQGLRSGNTIY
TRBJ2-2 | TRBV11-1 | ASSGTVTGELF
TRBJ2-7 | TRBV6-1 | ASSEVRDRTFSEQY
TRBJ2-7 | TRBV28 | ASSSSGLAGTYEQY
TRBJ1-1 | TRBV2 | ASSENGGAYTEAF
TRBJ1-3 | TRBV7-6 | ASSLASVAGSGNTIY
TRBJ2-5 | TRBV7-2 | ASSLQAWETQY